This TCR beta chain was documented in a study of T cells in Graves' hyperthyroidism and ophthalmopathy. Study-level results: Most thyroid clonotypes expanded above 0.001 were also detected in blood. A model of 13 V-J features distinguished ophthalmopathy from stable hyperthyroidism.

Participants, patients aged 18 to 65, had newly diagnosed hyperthyroidism with a duration under 2 months. Exclusion of patients followed from uncontrolled infection, other autoimmune disease, pregnancy or lactation. On this clonotype itself: As yet, its antigen is unknown.

Trimming cost V 2 bases and J 3 bases; bases outside gene matches: 10. The germline V gene has CDR1 SEHNR and CDR2 FQNEAQ (reference sequence). This CDR3 contains 16 residues. The investigators amplified TCR beta CDR3 regions from RNA transcripts. First-round RT-PCR of the TCR CDR3 relied on the HTBI primer set. Via MiXCR, TCRdb re-called the multiplex PCR reads, giving one row per CDR3 protein. The sample has hundreds of thousands of distinct CDR3 sequences; around 14% are singletons. This sequence joins TRBV7-9 and TRBJ2-7; 7 bases line up with TRBD2. The sequenced sample consisted of blood. This clonotype was obtained from a woman in her 30s with Graves' hyperthyroidism. The CDR3 DNA reads TGTGCCAGCAGCTTATTCGGGGGGAGTAAGGGCTACGAGCAGTACTTC. Protein: CASSLFGGSKGYEQYF.